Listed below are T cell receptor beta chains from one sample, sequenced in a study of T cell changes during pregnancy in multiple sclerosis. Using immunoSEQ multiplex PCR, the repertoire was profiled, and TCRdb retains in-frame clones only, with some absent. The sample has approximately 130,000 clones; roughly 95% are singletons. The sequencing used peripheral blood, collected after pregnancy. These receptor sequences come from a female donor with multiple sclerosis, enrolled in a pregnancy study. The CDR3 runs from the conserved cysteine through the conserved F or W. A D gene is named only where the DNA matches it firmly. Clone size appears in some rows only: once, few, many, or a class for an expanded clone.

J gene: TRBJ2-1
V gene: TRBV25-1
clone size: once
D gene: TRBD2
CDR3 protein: CASSAVWGGRVTDEQFF
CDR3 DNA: TGTGCCAGCAGTGCCGTCTGGGGTGGGAGGGTTACGGATGAGCAGTTCTTC

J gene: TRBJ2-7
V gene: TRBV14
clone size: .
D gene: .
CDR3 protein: CASSQGRGIYYEQYF
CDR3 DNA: TGTGCCAGCAGCCAAGGGCGCGGGATCTACTACGAGCAGTACTTC

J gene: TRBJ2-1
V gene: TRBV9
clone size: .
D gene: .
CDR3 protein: CASSDRVLSYNEQFF
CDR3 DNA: TGTGCCAGCAGCGATCGCGTCCTCTCCTACAATGAGCAGTTCTTC

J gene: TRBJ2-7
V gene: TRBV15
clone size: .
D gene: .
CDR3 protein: CATSRDPSPRGSGYEQYF
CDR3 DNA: TGTGCCACCAGCAGAGATCCCAGCCCCAGGGGTAGCGGGTACGAGCAGTACTTC

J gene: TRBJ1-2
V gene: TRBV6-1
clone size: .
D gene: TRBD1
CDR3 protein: CASVYRGRVNYGYTF
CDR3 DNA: TGTGCCAGCGTTTACAGGGGGCGCGTCAACTATGGCTACACCTTC

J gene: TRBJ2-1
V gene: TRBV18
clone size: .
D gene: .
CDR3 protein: CASSLSALGAYNEQFF
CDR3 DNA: TGTGCCAGCTCACTCTCTGCCCTCGGGGCCTACAATGAGCAGTTCTTC

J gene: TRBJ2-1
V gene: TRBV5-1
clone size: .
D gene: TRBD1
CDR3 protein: CASSWPPGGYNEQFF
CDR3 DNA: TGCGCCAGCAGTTGGCCTCCAGGGGGCTACAATGAGCAGTTCTTC

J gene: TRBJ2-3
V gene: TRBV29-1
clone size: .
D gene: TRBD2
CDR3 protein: CSVEASGTQYF
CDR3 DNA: TGCAGCGTTGAGGCTAGCGGGACCCAATATTTT

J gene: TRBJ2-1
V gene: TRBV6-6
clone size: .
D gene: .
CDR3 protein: CASSYLAEQFF
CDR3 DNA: TGTGCCAGCAGCTACTTAGCGGAGCAGTTCTTC

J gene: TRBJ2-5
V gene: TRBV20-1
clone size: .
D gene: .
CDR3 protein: CSASGRETQYF
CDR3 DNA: TGCAGTGCCTCGGGTCGAGAGACCCAGTACTTC

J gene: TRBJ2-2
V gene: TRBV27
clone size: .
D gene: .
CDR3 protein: CASRPKGLGLGELFF
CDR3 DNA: TGTGCCAGCAGGCCTAAAGGTCTCGGACTTGGGGAGCTGTTTTTT

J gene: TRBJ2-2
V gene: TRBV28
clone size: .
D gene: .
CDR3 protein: CASLSGNTGELFF
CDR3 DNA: TGTGCCAGCCTTAGCGGGAACACCGGGGAGCTGTTTTTT

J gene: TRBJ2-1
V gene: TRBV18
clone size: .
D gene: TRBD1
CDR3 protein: CASSRDRVNNEQFF
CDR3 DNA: TGTGCCAGCTCAAGGGACAGGGTAAACAATGAGCAGTTCTTC

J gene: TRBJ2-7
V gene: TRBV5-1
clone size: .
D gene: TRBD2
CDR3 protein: CASSLGLAETYEQYF
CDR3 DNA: TGCGCCAGCAGCTTGGGACTAGCGGAGACCTACGAGCAGTACTTC

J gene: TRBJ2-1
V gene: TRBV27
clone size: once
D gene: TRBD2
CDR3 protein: CASRKSGSSYNEQFF
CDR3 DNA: TGTGCCAGCCGTAAAAGCGGGAGCTCCTACAATGAGCAGTTCTTC

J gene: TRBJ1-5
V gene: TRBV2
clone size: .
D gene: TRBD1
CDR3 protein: CASSDGDRDQPQHF
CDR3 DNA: TGTGCCAGCAGTGATGGGGACAGGGATCAGCCCCAGCATTTT

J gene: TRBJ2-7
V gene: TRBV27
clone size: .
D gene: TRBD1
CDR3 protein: CASSLLQGYEQYF
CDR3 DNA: TGTGCCAGCAGTCTCCTACAGGGGTACGAGCAGTACTTC

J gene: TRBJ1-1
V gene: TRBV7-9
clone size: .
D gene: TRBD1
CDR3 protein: CASSAQGALTEAFF
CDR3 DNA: TGTGCCAGCAGCGCGCAGGGGGCCCTCACTGAAGCTTTCTTT

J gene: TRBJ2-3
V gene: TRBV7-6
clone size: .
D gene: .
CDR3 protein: CASSSRRGTDTQYF
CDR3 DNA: TGTGCCAGCAGCTCCAGACGAGGTACAGATACGCAGTATTTT

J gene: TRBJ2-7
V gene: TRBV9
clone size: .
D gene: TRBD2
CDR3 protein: CASSPRLADYEQYF
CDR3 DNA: TGTGCCAGCAGCCCTCGACTAGCGGACTACGAGCAGTACTTC

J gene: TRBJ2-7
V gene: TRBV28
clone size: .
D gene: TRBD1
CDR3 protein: CASRGQAVYEQYF
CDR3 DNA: TGTGCCAGCAGGGGACAGGCCGTTTACGAGCAGTACTTC

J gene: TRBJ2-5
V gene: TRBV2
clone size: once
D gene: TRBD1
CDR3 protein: CASSEMGTDQETQYF
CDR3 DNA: TGTGCCAGCAGTGAAATGGGGACAGACCAAGAGACCCAGTACTTC

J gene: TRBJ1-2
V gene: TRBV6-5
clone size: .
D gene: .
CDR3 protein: CASSSGPRGNYGYTF
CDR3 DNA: TGTGCCAGCAGTTCCGGACCCCGAGGGAACTATGGCTACACCTTC

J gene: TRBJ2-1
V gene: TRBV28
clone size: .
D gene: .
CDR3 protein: CASSLRGRARNEQFF
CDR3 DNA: TGTGCCAGCAGTTTAAGGGGGAGGGCCAGGAATGAGCAGTTCTTC

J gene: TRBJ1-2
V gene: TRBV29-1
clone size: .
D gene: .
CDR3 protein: CSVGGEQIF
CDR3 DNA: TGCAGCGTTGGTGGTGAGCAAATATTC

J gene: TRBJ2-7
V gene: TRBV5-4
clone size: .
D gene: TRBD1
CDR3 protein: CASSLQGTGYEQYF
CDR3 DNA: TGTGCCAGCAGCTTACAGGGGACAGGGTACGAGCAGTACTTC

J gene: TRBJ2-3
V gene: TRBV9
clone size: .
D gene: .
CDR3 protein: CASSVHPPTGVADTQYF
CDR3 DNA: TGTGCCAGCAGCGTACACCCCCCAACGGGAGTGGCAGATACGCAGTATTTT

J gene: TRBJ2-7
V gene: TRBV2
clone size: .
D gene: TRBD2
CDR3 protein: CASSEDAGTTYEQYF
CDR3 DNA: TGTGCCAGCAGTGAAGATGCAGGGACTACCTACGAGCAGTACTTC

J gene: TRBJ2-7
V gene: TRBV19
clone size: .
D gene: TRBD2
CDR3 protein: CASSSNPGLAAVHLF
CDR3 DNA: TGTGCCAGTAGTAGCAATCCGGGACTAGCGGCAGTGCATCTCTTC